Each of the 10 T cell receptor beta chains below was sequenced from the same sample in a study of CD8 T cells in Susac syndrome. It was with random hexamers that roughly 0.45 to 1 ug RNA was reverse transcribed. TCRdb redid the calling of the immunoSEQ multiplex PCR reads with MiXCR, one entry per CDR3 protein. This repertoire shows around 280,000 distinct CDR3 sequences, about 91% found once; its top ten account for about 0.07%. Sequencing was done on a sample of CD4+ T cells from PBMCs. The receptor set was obtained from a human donor with multiple sclerosis.

This clonotype was observed a few times. The chain employs TRBV6-2 or TRBV6-3 and TRBJ2-1; tentatively, D is TRBD2 (6 bases). V was shortened by 2 bases and J by 4 bases, with 12 bases between the two germline ends. CDR1 is MNHEY and CDR2 is SVGEGT in the germline V gene. This CDR3 is built from 15 residues. The CDR3 sequence is CASSYQRATYNEQFF. CDR3 DNA sequence: TGTGCCAGCAGTTACCAGCGGGCCACATACAATGAGCAGTTCTTC.

This chain joins TRBV6-2 or TRBV6-3 and TRBJ2-1, with D tentatively TRBD1 (6 bases). CDR3 length equals 12 residues. CDR1 MNHEY and CDR2 SVGEGT come from the germline V gene. V gave up 8 bases and J gave up 8 bases, with 13 bases separating them. The CDR3 DNA sequence: TGTGCCAGCCACACAGGGTTGGATGAGCAGTTCTTC. Its protein product is CASHTGLDEQFF.

The rearrangement uses TRBV12-3 or TRBV12-4 and TRBJ2-7; 7 bases are a match to TRBD1. The CDR3 is 12 residues long. The V gene end was trimmed by 3 bases and the J gene end by 4 bases; junction bases not matched to a gene: 0. CDR3 loop: CASSLDRYEQYF. DNA for the CDR3: TGTGCCAGCAGTTTGGACAGGTACGAGCAGTACTTC.

This clonotype has just a few counts. V usage is TRBV20-1 and J usage is TRBJ2-3, with D maybe TRBD2 (6 bases). V was shortened by 3 bases and J by 5 bases, with 9 bases between the two germline ends. CDR3 length: 12 amino acids. Germline CDR1 DFQATT, CDR2 SNEGSKA (reference sequence). This chain's CDR3 is CSAREGRDTQYF. The CDR3 DNA is TGCAGTGCTAGGGAGGGCCGAGATACGCAGTATTTT.

V is TRBV12-3 or TRBV12-4 and J is TRBJ2-1; D is uncertain. There are 14 residues in the CDR3. V lost 6 bases, J lost 4 bases, and 13 bases lay in between. CDR3 residues: CASRPEGVYNEQFF. For the CDR3, the DNA is TGTGCCAGCAGGCCTGAAGGAGTGTACAATGAGCAGTTCTTC.

V usage is TRBV12-3 or TRBV12-4 and J usage is TRBJ1-1; D possibly corresponds to TRBD1 (5 bases). The CDR3 length is 16 residues. V gave up 8 bases and J gave up 0 bases, with 19 bases separating them. CDR3 nucleotides: TGTGCCAGCCCCCGAGGGGAGGGTTCGATGAACACTGAAGCTTTCTTT. This sequence encodes CASPRGEGSMNTEAFF.

The chain carries TRBV5-1 and TRBJ1-1; 11 bases are a match to TRBD1. V dropped 2 bases and J dropped 5; count of bases not matched to a gene: 8. In germline, CDR1 is SGHRS, CDR2 YFSETQ. The CDR3 is 16 amino acids. The CDR3 sequence is CASSFQGQGAGTEAFF. DNA of the CDR3: TGCGCCAGCAGCTTCCAAGGACAGGGGGCGGGAACTGAAGCTTTCTTT.

This chain joins TRBV29-1 and TRBJ1-1, with TRBD1 matching over 8 bases. The CDR3 length is 13 residues. Germline CDR1 and CDR2: SQVTM and ANQGSEA. V lost 7 bases and J lost 4; bases outside the gene matches: 8. CDR3 amino acids: CSARTGRSTEAFF. CDR3 nucleotides: TGCAGCGCTAGGACAGGGCGTAGCACTGAAGCTTTCTTT.

This clonotype was counted once. One junction end does not reproduce the germline sequence, and a read error may be involved. This chain links TRBV20-1 with TRBJ2-3, with TRBD2 matching 7 bases. The CDR3 covers 16 residues. Per germline, CDR1 DFQATT and CDR2 SNEGSKA (reference sequence). The CDR3 sequence: CSARDGQAGNTDTQYF. CDR3 coding DNA: TGCAGTGCCAGAGATGGTCAAGCGGGGAACACAGATACGCAGTATTTT.

The chain employs TRBV11-3 and TRBJ2-5; TRBD2 aligns across 10 bases. CDR3 length equals 16 residues. V dropped 5 bases and J dropped 2; count of bases not matched to a gene: 8. CDR1 SGHNT and CDR2 YENEEA come from the germline V gene. The CDR3 nucleotides read TGTGCCAGCAGCGGGCCTAGCGGGGGAATACAAGAGACCCAGTACTTC. Amino acid sequence: CASSGPSGGIQETQYF.